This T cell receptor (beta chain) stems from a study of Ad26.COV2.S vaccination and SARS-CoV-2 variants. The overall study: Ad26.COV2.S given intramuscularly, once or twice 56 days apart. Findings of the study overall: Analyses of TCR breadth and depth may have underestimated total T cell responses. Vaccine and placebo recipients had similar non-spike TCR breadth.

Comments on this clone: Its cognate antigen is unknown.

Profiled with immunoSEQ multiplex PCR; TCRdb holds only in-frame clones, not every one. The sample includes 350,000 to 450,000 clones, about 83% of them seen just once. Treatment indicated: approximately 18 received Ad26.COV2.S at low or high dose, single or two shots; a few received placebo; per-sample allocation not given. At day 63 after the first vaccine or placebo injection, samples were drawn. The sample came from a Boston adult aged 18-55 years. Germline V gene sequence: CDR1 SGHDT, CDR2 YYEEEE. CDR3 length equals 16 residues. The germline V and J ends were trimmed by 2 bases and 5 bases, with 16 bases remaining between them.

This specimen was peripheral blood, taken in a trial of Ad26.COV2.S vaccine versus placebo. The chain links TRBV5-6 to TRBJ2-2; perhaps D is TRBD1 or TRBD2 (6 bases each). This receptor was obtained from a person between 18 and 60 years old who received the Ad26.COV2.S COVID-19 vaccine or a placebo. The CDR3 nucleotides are TGTGCCAGCAGCTTTGTTGGGGGCGGGGAAACCGGGGAGCTGTTTTTT. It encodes CASSFVGGGETGELFF.